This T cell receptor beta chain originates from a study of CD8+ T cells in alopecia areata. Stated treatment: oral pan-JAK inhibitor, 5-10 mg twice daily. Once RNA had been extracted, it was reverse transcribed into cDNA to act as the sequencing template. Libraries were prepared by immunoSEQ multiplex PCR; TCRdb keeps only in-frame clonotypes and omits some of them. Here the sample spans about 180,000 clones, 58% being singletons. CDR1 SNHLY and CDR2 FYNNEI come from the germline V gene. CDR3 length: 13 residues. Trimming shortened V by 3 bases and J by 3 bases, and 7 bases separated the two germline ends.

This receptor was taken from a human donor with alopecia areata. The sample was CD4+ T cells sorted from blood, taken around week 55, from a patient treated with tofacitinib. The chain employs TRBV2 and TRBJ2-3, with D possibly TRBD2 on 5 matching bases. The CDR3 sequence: CASSESGTDTQYF. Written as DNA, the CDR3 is TGTGCCAGCAGTGAGAGCGGAACAGATACGCAGTATTTT.